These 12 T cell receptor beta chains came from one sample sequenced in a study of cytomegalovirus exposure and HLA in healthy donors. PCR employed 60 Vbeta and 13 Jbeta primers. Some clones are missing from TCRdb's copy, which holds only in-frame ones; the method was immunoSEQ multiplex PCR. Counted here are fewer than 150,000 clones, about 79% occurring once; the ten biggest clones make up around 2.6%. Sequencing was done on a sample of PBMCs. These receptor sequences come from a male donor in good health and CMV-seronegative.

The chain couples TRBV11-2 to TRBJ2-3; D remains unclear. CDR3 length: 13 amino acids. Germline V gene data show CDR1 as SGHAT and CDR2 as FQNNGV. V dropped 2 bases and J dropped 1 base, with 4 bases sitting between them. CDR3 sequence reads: CASSLQGTDTQYF. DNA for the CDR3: TGTGCCAGCAGCTTACAGGGCACAGATACGCAGTATTTT. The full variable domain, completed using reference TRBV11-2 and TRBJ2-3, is EAGVAQSPRYKIIEKRQSVAFWCNPISGHATLYWYQQILGQGPKLLIQFQNNGVVDDSQLPKDRFSAERLKGVDSTLKIQPAKLEDSAVYLCASSLQGTDTQYFGPGTRLTVL.

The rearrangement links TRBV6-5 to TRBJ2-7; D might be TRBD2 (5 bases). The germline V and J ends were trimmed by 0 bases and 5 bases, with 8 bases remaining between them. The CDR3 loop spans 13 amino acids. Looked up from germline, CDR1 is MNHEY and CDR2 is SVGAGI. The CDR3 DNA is TGTGCCAGCAGTTACTCGATCGGGGACGAGCAGTACTTC. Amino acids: CASSYSIGDEQYF.

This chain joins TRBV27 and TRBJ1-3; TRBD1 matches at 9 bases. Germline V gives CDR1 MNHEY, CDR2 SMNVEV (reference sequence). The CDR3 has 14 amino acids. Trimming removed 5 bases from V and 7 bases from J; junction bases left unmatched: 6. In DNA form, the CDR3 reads TGTGCCAGCAGTCCCTGGGGACAGGGTAACACCATATATTTT. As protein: CASSPWGQGNTIYF.

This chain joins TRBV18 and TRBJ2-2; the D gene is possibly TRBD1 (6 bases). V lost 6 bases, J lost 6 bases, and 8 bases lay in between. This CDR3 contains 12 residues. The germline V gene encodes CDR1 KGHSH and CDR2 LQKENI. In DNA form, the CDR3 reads TGTGCCAGCTCTCAGGGGCCCGGGGAGCTGTTTTTT. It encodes CASSQGPGELFF.

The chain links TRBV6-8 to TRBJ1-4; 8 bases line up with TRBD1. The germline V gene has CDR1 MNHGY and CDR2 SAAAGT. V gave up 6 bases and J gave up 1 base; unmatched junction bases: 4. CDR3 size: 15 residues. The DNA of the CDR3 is TGTGCCAGCAGACAACAGGGGGTAACTAATGAAAAACTGTTTTTT. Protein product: CASRQQGVTNEKLFF.

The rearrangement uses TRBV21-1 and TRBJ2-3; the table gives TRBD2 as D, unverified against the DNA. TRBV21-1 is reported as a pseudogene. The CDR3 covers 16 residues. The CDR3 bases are TGTGCCAGCAGCAAAAAAGGGAGGGTGGAGACAGATACGCAGTATTTT. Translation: CASSKKGRVETDTQYF.

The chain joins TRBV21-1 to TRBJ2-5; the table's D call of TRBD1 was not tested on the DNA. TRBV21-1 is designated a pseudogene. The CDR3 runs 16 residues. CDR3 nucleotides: TGTGCCAGCAGCGAAACCAGGACAGGGAATAAAGAGACCCAGTACTTC. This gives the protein CASSETRTGNKETQYF.

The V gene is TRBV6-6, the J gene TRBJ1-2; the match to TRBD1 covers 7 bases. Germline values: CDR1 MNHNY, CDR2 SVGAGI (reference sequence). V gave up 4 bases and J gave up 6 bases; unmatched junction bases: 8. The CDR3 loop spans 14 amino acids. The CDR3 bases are TGTGCCAGCAGTTCCTTCGACAGGGCGAATGGCTACACCTTC. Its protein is CASSSFDRANGYTF.

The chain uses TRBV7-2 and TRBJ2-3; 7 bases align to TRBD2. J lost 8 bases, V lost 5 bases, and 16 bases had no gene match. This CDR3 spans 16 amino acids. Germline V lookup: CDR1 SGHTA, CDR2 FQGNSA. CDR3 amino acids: CASSTYTTGGTGTQYF. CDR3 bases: TGTGCCAGCAGCACCTACACCACGGGGGGAACGGGTACGCAGTATTTT.

CDR3 sequence: CASSPRTSLGNEQFF. In DNA form, the CDR3 reads TGTGCCAGCAGCCCGCGGACTAGCCTTGGGAATGAGCAGTTCTTC. The chain joins TRBV9 to TRBJ2-1; TRBD2 agrees at 8 bases. The germline V gene has CDR1 SGDLS and CDR2 YYNGEE. This CDR3 spans 15 amino acids. J lost 7 bases, V lost 4 bases, and 10 bases had no gene match.

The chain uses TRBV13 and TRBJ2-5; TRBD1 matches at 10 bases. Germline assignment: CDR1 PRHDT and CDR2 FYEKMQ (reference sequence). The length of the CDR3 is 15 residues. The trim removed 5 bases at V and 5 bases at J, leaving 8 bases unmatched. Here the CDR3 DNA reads TGTGCCAGCAGCCCGACCGGGACAGGGGAGGAGACCCAGTACTTC. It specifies CASSPTGTGEETQYF.

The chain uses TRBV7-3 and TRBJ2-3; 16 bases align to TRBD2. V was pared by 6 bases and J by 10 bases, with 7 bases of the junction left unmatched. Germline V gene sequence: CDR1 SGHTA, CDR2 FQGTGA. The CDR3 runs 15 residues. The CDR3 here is CASSPGTSGRAPQYF. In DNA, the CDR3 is TGTGCCAGCAGTCCCGGGACTAGCGGGAGGGCCCCGCAGTATTTT.